The clone carrying this TCR beta chain was counted many times. Its specificity is not known. These data originate in a study of read filtering for tumor transcriptome and immune sequencing. Study-level points and caveats: Approximately 82% of IR-seq clonotypes had a single read, yet these held approximately 4% of reads.

From around 440 ng of RNA, a library with molecular barcoded alpha/delta and beta/gamma adaptors was made. MiXCR, applied by TCRdb to the reads, yields one record per CDR3 protein. This table has 75,000 to 95,000 distinct CDR3 sequences, over 9% appearing once. Trimming took off 6 bases at V and 0 bases at J, with 11 bases between the two ends. The CDR3 covers 14 residues. Sequencing was carried out using a population of CD138-negative cells sorted from bone marrow. This clonotype was obtained from a donor over 35 with multiple myeloma. The chain couples TRBV23-1 to TRBJ1-2; D is perhaps TRBD1 (5 bases). TRBV23-1 belongs to the ORF category, with a function that is uncertain. CDR3 region: CASRRQRANYGYTF. Written as DNA, the CDR3 is TGCGCCAGCAGAAGACAGAGAGCTAACTATGGCTACACCTTC.